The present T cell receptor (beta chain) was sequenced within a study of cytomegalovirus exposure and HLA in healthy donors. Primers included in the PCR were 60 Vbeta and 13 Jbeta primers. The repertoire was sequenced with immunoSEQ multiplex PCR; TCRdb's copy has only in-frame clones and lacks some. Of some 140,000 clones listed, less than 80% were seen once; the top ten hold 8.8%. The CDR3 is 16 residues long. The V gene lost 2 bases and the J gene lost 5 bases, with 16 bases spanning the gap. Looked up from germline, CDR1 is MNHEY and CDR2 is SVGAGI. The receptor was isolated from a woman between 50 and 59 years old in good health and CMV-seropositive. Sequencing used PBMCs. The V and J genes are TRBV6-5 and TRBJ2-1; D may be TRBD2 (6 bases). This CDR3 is CASSYGGLPLDNEQFF. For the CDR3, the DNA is TGTGCCAGCAGTTACGGGGGGTTACCCTTAGACAATGAGCAGTTCTTC.